Included here is one T cell receptor (beta chain) sequence, with context. Its antigen is not known. The sample is drawn from a study of glioma-infiltrating T cells after dendritic cell vaccination. Study-level background: Patients had newly diagnosed or recurrent glioblastoma and received dendritic cell vaccines. Three intradermal dendritic cell vaccine injections were given every two weeks. Whole-study findings and limits: No direct clonality-survival link was found; a diverse polyclonal response may matter.

Amplification used 60 V beta primers and 13 J beta primers. The method was immunoSEQ multiplex PCR; TCRdb's version includes in-frame clones alone and lacks a portion of them. The sample contains tens of thousands of clones, over 75% of which appear only once. CDR3 size: 12 residues. Germline values: CDR1 SGHAT, CDR2 FQDESV (reference sequence). With 3 bases removed from V and 8 bases from J, the gap between germline ends came to 10 bases. The sequenced sample was blood, obtained before dendritic cell vaccination. The genes are TRBV11-1 and TRBJ1-2; D is undetermined. This TCR derives from a human donor with glioblastoma. The CDR3 DNA reads as TGTGCCAGCAGCTTTGCATCAGGCGGCTACACCTTC. Amino acid sequence: CASSFASGGYTF. The full variable domain, in which reference TRBV11-1 and TRBJ1-2 provide the parts outside the CDR3, is EAEVAQSPRYKITEKSQAVAFWCDPISGHATLYWYRQILGQGPELLVQFQDESVVDDSQLPKDRFSAERLKGVDSTLKIQPAELGDSAMYLCASSFASGGYTFGSGTRLTVV.